This paragraph reports one TCR beta chain. With 0 bases clipped from V and 6 bases from J, the junction kept 11 bases outside the gene matches. The germline V gene encodes CDR1 LNHNV and CDR2 YYDKDF (reference sequence). The CDR3 runs 18 residues. This sample is part of a study of OX40 agonist ivuxolimab in advanced cancers. Clones were read by immunoSEQ multiplex PCR, and TCRdb kept only the in-frame ones, dropping some. The data hold tens of thousands of clones, with about 87% observed a single time. This receptor was identified in an adult with an advanced solid tumor such as melanoma, head and neck, liver or kidney cancer. This rearrangement joins TRBV15 to TRBJ1-5; 10 bases line up with TRBD1. Sequenced material: CD4+ or CD8+ T cells sorted from blood, taken in a trial of the OX40 agonist ivuxolimab. DNA for the CDR3: TGTGCCACCAGCAGAGATATTCGTGACAGGGGGCCAAGTCAGCCCCAGCATTTT. This translates into CATSRDIRDRGPSQPQHF.